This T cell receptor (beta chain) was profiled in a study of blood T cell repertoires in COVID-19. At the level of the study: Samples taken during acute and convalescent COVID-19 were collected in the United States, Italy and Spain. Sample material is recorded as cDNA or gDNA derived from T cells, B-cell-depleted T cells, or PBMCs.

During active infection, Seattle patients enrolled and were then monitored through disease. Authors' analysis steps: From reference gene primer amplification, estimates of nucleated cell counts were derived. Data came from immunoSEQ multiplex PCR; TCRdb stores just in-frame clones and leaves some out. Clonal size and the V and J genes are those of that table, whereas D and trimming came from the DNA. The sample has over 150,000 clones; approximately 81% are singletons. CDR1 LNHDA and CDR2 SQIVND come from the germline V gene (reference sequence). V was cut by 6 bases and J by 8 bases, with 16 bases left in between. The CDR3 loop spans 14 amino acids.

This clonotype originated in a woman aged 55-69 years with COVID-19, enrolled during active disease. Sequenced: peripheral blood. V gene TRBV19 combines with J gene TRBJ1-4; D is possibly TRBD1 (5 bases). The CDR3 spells CASRWKGAGEKLFF. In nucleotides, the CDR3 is TGTGCCAGTAGGTGGAAAGGGGCTGGGGAAAAACTGTTTTTT.